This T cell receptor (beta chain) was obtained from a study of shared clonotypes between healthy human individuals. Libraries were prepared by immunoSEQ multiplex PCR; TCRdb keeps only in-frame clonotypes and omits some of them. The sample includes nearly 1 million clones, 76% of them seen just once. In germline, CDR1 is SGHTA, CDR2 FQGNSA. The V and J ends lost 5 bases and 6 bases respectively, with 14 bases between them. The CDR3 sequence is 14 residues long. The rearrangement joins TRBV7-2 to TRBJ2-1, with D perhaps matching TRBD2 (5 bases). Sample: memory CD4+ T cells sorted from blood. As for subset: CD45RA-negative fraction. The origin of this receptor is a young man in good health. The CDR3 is CASSTDEGANEQFF. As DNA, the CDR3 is TGTGCCAGCAGCACGGACGAGGGAGCCAATGAGCAGTTCTTC.